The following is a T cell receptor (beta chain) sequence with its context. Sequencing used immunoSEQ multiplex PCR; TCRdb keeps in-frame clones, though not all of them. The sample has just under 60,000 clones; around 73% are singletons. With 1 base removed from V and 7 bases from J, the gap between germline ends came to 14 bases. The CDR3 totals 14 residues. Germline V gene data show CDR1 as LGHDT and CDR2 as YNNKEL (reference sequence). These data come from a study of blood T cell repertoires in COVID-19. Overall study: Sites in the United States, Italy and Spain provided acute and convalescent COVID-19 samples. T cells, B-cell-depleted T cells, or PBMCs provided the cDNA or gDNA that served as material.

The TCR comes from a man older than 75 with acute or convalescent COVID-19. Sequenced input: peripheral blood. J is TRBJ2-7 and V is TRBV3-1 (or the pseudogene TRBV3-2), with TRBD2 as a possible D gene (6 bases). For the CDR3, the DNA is TGTGCCAGCAGCCAAGGGACTGATGCGGGGGAGCAGTACTTC. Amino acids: CASSQGTDAGEQYF.